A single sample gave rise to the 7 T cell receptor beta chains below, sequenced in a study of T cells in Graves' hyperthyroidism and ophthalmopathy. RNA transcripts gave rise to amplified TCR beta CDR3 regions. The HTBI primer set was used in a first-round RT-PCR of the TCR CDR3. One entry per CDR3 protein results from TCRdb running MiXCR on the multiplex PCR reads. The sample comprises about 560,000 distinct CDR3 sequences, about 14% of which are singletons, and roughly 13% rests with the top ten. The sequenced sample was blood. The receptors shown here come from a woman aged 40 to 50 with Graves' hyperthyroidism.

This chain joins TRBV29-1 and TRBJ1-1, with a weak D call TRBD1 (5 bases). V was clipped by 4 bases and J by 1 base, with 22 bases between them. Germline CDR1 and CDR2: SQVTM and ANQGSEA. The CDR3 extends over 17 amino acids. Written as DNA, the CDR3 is TGCAGCGTTGGAGGGCAGGGCCATCTCCCCCAGAACACTGAAGCTTTCTTT. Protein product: CSVGGQGHLPQNTEAFF. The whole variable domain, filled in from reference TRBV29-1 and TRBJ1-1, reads SAVISQKPSRDICQRGTSLTIQCQVDSQVTMMFWYRQQPGQSLTLIATANQGSEATYESGFVIDKFPISRPNLTFSTLTVSNMSPEDSSIYLCSVGGQGHLPQNTEAFFGQGTRLTVV.

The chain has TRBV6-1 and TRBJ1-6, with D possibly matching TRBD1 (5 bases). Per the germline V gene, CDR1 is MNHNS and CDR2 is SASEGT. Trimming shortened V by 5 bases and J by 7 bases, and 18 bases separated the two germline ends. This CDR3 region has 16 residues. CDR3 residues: CASSPGTGSLNSPLHF. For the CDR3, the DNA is TGTGCCAGCAGTCCCGGGACTGGCTCCCTGAATTCACCCCTCCACTTT.

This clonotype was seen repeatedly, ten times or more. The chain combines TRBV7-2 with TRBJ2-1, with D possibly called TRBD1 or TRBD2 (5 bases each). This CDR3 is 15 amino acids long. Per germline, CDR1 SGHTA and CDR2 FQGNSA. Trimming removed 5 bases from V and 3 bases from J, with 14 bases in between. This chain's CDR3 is CASSHSGRVYNEQFF. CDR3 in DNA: TGTGCCAGCAGCCATTCGGGGCGGGTCTACAATGAGCAGTTCTTC.

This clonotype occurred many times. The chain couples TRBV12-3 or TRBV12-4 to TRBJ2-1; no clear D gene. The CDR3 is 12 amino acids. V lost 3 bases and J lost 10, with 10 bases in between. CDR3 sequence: CASSFGPGEQFF. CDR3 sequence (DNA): TGTGCCAGCAGTTTCGGGCCCGGGGAGCAGTTCTTC.

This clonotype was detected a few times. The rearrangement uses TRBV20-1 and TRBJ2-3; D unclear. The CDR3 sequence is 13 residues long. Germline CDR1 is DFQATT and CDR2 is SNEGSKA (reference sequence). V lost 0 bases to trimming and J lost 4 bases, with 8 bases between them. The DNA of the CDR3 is TGCAGTGCTAGAGATCGAATGGCAGATACGCAGTATTTT. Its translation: CSARDRMADTQYF.

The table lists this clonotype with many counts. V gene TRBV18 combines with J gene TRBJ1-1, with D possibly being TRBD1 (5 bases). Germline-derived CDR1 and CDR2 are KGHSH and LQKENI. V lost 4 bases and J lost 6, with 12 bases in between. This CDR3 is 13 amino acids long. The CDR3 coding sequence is TGTGCCAGCTCACTCAGACAGAGCCCTGAAGCTTTCTTT. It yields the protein CASSLRQSPEAFF. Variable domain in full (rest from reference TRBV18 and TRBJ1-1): NAGVMQNPRHLVRRRGQEARLRCSPMKGHSHVYWYRQLPEEGLKFMVYLQKENIIDESGMPKERFSAEFPKEGPSILRIQQVVRGDSAAYFCASSLRQSPEAFFGQGTRLTVV.

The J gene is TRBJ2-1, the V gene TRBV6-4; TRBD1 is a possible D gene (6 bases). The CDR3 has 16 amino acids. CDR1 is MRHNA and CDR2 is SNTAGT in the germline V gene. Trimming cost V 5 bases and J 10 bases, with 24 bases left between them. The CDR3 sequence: CASSLKTGVVSSEQFF. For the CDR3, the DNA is TGTGCCAGCAGTCTTAAGACAGGTGTAGTTTCTAGCGAGCAGTTCTTC.